These 25 T cell receptor beta chains came from one sample sequenced in a study of vaccination effects on CD4 cells after COVID-19. This table comes from immunoSEQ multiplex PCR, and its TCRdb copy is limited to in-frame clones, with some not included. The repertoire consists of about 63,000 clones, with roughly 75% occurring once and the leading ten covering 3% to 4%. Pools of viral peptides were used by the ViraFEST assay to expand antigen-specific CD4+ T cells ahead of sequencing. Isolation of CD4+ T cells took place after less than 12 days of culture. Vaccinees lacked prior SARS-CoV-2 infection and tested negative for nucleocapsid antibodies. The antigens these receptors bind are not known. The starting material was CD4+ T cells from PBMCs cultured with HCoV-OC43 spike peptides, obtained before COVID-19 vaccination. Subset given: HCoV-OC43 spike overlapping peptide pool stimulation. These receptor sequences come from a human donor who received a COVID-19 vaccine.

V usage is TRBV5-6 and J usage is TRBJ2-5; tentative D call: TRBD1 (5 bases). V was trimmed by 1 base and J by 5 bases, leaving 9 bases between them. The CDR3 consists of 13 residues. Germline values: CDR1 SGHDT, CDR2 YYEEEE. CDR3 amino acids: CASSLRQWETQYF. CDR3 coding DNA: TGTGCCAGCAGCTTGAGACAGTGGGAGACCCAGTACTTC.

This chain joins TRBV9 and TRBJ2-3, with 13 bases lining up with TRBD2. The length of the CDR3 is 18 residues. The V and J ends lost 4 bases and 0 bases, in that order; junction bases with no gene match: 8. The germline V gene encodes CDR1 SGDLS and CDR2 YYNGEE. Here the CDR3 DNA reads TGTGCCAGCAGCAGGGGACTAGCGGGGACTTCTAGCACAGATACGCAGTATTTT. It is translated as CASSRGLAGTSSTDTQYF.

The chain has TRBV5-6 and TRBJ2-3; TRBD2 matches at 10 bases. CDR1 and CDR2 from the germline V gene are SGHDT and YYEEEE. Trimming at V came to 5 bases and at J to 3 bases, leaving 3 bases not matched to a gene. This CDR3 is 14 amino acids long. The CDR3 DNA sequence: TGTGCCAGCAGACGAGCGGGGGGGACAGATACGCAGTATTTT. Its translation is CASRRAGGTDTQYF. Based on the CDR3 plus reference TRBV5-6 and TRBJ2-3, the full variable domain is DAGVTQSPTHLIKTRGQQVTLRCSPKSGHDTVSWYQQALGQGPQFIFQYYEEEERQRGNFPDRFSGHQFPNYSSELNVNALLLGDSALYLCASRRAGGTDTQYFGPGTRLTVL.

This rearrangement joins TRBV4-1 to TRBJ1-4, with D tentatively TRBD1 (6 bases). Trimming left V 5 bases short and J 2 bases short, with 9 bases between. Germline CDR1 and CDR2: MGHRA and YSYEKL. The CDR3 spans 14 residues. The CDR3 bases are TGCGCCAGCAGCAACAGGGTTACTAATGAAAAACTGTTTTTT. This gives the protein CASSNRVTNEKLFF.

The CDR3 here is CSVLGQGDEKLFF. CDR3 bases: TGCAGCGTGCTCGGACAGGGGGATGAAAAACTGTTTTTT. The chain recombines TRBV29-1 with TRBJ1-4; 10 bases align to TRBD1. The junction had 4 bases not matched to a gene; V was cut back by 6 bases and J by 6 bases. CDR3 length equals 13 residues. Germline loops: CDR1 SQVTM, CDR2 ANQGSEA. The variable domain in full, completed from reference TRBV29-1 and TRBJ1-4, reads SAVISQKPSRDICQRGTSLTIQCQVDSQVTMMFWYRQQPGQSLTLIATANQGSEATYESGFVIDKFPISRPNLTFSTLTVSNMSPEDSSIYLCSVLGQGDEKLFFGSGTQLSVL.

This chain joins TRBV5-1 and TRBJ2-2, with D perhaps TRBD1 or TRBD2 (5 bases each). Trimming stripped 7 bases from V and 0 bases from J, with 13 bases between. CDR1 and CDR2 from the germline V gene are SGHRS and YFSETQ. The CDR3 is 15 amino acids. CDR3 residues: CASRPGQTNTGELFF. In DNA form, the CDR3 reads TGCGCCAGCCGCCCGGGGCAGACGAACACCGGGGAGCTGTTTTTT. The full variable domain, with the rest looked up from reference TRBV5-1 and TRBJ2-2, is KAGVTQTPRYLIKTRGQQVTLSCSPISGHRSVSWYQQTPGQGLQFLFEYFSETQRNKGNFPGRFSGRQFSNSRSEMNVSTLELGDSALYLCASRPGQTNTGELFFGEGSRLTVL.

This chain links TRBV9 with TRBJ1-6, with 9 bases that match TRBD1. This CDR3 spans 16 amino acids. The V gene end was trimmed by 4 bases and the J gene end by 0 bases; junction bases not matched to a gene: 2. Germline lookup yields CDR1 SGDLS and CDR2 YYNGEE. CDR3 loop: CASSRTGVSYNSPLHF. CDR3 nucleotides: TGTGCCAGCAGCCGGACAGGGGTCTCCTATAATTCACCCCTCCACTTT. The complete variable domain, with remaining parts taken from reference TRBV9 and TRBJ1-6, reads DSGVTQTPKHLITATGQRVTLRCSPRSGDLSVYWYQQSLDQGLQFLIQYYNGEERAKGNILERFSAQQFPDLHSELNLSSLELGDSALYFCASSRTGVSYNSPLHFGNGTRLTVT.

The chain is built from TRBV6-5 and TRBJ1-1, with D possibly TRBD1 on 5 matching bases. The CDR3 covers 15 residues. Trimming pared 0 bases from V and 8 bases from J, leaving 16 bases between. Germline V gives CDR1 MNHEY, CDR2 SVGAGI. Here the CDR3 reads CASSYSLAGFPEAFF. CDR3 DNA: TGTGCCAGCAGTTACTCTTTGGCAGGGTTCCCCGAAGCTTTCTTT.

The J gene is TRBJ2-3, the V gene TRBV24-1, with 7 bases matching TRBD2. Trimming at V came to 5 bases and at J to 0 bases, leaving 7 bases not matched to a gene. The V gene's germline CDR1 is KGHDR and CDR2 SFDVKD. This CDR3 region has 16 residues. The CDR3 sequence is CATSGGTTTSTDTQYF. The CDR3 bases are TGTGCCACCAGTGGTGGGACTACTACTAGCACAGATACGCAGTATTTT.

The rearrangement uses TRBV18 and TRBJ1-2; D perhaps matches TRBD1 (5 bases). CDR1 KGHSH and CDR2 LQKENI come from the germline V gene. V lost 3 bases and J 6 bases, leaving 14 bases between the germline ends. The CDR3 runs to 14 residues. CDR3 sequence reads: CASSPQGWYDGYTF. In DNA form, the CDR3 reads TGTGCCAGCTCACCTCAGGGCTGGTACGATGGCTACACCTTC.

This chain joins TRBV7-2 and TRBJ2-7; possible D gene TRBD2, 5 bases. This CDR3 has 14 amino acids. Trimming took off 3 bases at V and 4 bases at J, with 13 bases between the two ends. Per germline, CDR1 SGHTA and CDR2 FQGNSA. CDR3 sequence (DNA): TGTGCCAGCAGCTTTGCGGCGGGCCCGTACGAGCAGTACGTC. This encodes CASSFAAGPYEQYV.

The chain recombines TRBV28 with TRBJ2-3; possible D gene TRBD1, 6 bases. Germline V gene sequence: CDR1 MDHEN, CDR2 SYDVKM. V lost 8 bases to trimming and J lost 0 bases, with 18 bases between them. This CDR3 has 16 residues. CDR3 DNA sequence: TGTGCCAGCCGACCCCAGGGGACGTTTAGCACAGATACGCAGTATTTT. It codes for CASRPQGTFSTDTQYF. The full variable domain, in which reference TRBV28 and TRBJ2-3 provide the parts outside the CDR3, is DVKVTQSSRYLVKRTGEKVFLECVQDMDHENMFWYRQDPGLGLRLIYFSYDVKMKEKGDIPEGYSVSREKKERFSLILESASTNQTSMYLCASRPQGTFSTDTQYFGPGTRLTVL.

The gene calls are TRBV7-7 and TRBJ2-5, with 8 bases that match TRBD2. The CDR3 covers 15 residues. Germline V gives CDR1 SSHAT, CDR2 FNYEAQ (reference sequence). The V gene end was trimmed by 5 bases and the J gene end by 5 bases; junction bases not matched to a gene: 10. CDR3 region: CASSRSGLAQETQYF. The CDR3, as DNA: TGTGCCAGCAGCCGCTCCGGACTAGCTCAGGAGACCCAGTACTTC.

V usage is TRBV18 and J usage is TRBJ2-2; TRBD1 agrees at 7 bases. Trimming took 2 bases from V and 3 from J; bases not matched to a gene: 0. CDR3 length: 14 residues. Germline CDR1 KGHSH, CDR2 LQKENI. The CDR3 DNA is TGTGCCAGCTCACCAGGGACAGACACCGGGGAGCTGTTTTTT. This translates into CASSPGTDTGELFF.

The CDR3 DNA reads TGTGCCAGCAGCCCTTCCACAGGGAGGGGAGCAACTAATGAAAAACTGTTTTTT. Protein product: CASSPSTGRGATNEKLFF. This chain connects TRBV9 to TRBJ1-4; maybe TRBD1 (6 bases). The CDR3 spans 18 residues. Trimming left V 4 bases short and J 0 bases short, with 19 bases between. The germline V gene has CDR1 SGDLS and CDR2 YYNGEE. Full variable domain (outside the CDR3, taken from reference TRBV9 and TRBJ1-4): DSGVTQTPKHLITATGQRVTLRCSPRSGDLSVYWYQQSLDQGLQFLIQYYNGEERAKGNILERFSAQQFPDLHSELNLSSLELGDSALYFCASSPSTGRGATNEKLFFGSGTQLSVL.

The genes are TRBV6-1 and TRBJ1-6; 8 bases map to TRBD1. Germline assignment: CDR1 MNHNS and CDR2 SASEGT. The CDR3 totals 15 residues. Unmatched junction bases numbered 12, after V lost 3 bases and J lost 14 bases. The CDR3 protein is CASSDRYRGMWALHF. In DNA form, the CDR3 reads TGTGCCAGCAGTGACAGGTACAGGGGGATGTGGGCCCTCCACTTT.

The V gene is TRBV12-3 or TRBV12-4, the J gene TRBJ1-3; no reliable D call. Trimming removed 3 bases from V and 2 bases from J, with 5 bases in between. The CDR3 extends over 13 amino acids. The CDR3 nucleotides are TGTGCCAGCAGTTTGTCCCCTGGAAACACCATATATTTT. This sequence encodes CASSLSPGNTIYF.

The rearrangement uses TRBV10-2 and TRBJ2-3; possible D gene TRBD1, 6 bases. The CDR3 is made up of 13 amino acids. Between the trimmed V and J ends, which lost 7 bases and 0 bases, there was a span of 8 bases. The germline V gene encodes CDR1 WSHSY and CDR2 SAAADI. CDR3 protein: CASNTGSTDTQYF. As DNA, the CDR3 is TGCGCCAGCAATACAGGGAGCACAGATACGCAGTATTTT.

This clone was counted once. The rearrangement links TRBV7-3 to TRBJ1-2; 10 nucleotides agree with TRBD1. The trim removed 0 bases at V and 4 bases at J, leaving 2 bases unmatched. From germline, CDR1 is SGHTA and CDR2 FQGTGA. CDR3 size: 15 residues. The CDR3, as DNA: TGTGCCAGCAGCTTAACGGACAGGGGGGGCTATGGCTACACCTTC. It specifies CASSLTDRGGYGYTF.

The rearrangement uses TRBV27 and TRBJ1-3; the D is unclear. V shed 3 bases and J shed 0 bases, with 12 bases lying between them. CDR1 is MNHEY and CDR2 is SMNVEV in the germline V gene (reference sequence). The CDR3 sequence is 16 residues long. CDR3 bases: TGTGCCAGCAGTTTTGGAGGGCCCTACTCTGGAAACACCATATATTTT. This sequence encodes CASSFGGPYSGNTIYF.

The V and J genes are TRBV28 and TRBJ1-1; 9 positions match TRBD1. The CDR3 totals 13 residues. Trimming at V came to 8 bases and at J to 12 bases, leaving 13 bases not matched to a gene. Germline V CDR1 and CDR2: MDHEN, SYDVKM. The CDR3 DNA follows: TGTGCCAGCGATCCTACAGGGGGCACGAAAACTTTCTTT. Residues: CASDPTGGTKTFF.

A word on this clone: Other nucleotide sequences in the sample specify the same CDR3. The rearrangement links TRBV9 to TRBJ1-3; perhaps TRBD1 as D (5 bases). V was pared by 2 bases and J by 0 bases, with 6 bases between. Germline V gives CDR1 SGDLS, CDR2 YYNGEE. This CDR3 spans 14 amino acids. The CDR3 DNA is TGTGCCAGCAGCGTCGGGACCTCTGGAAACACCATATATTTT. Encoded protein: CASSVGTSGNTIYF.

The rearrangement joins TRBV7-8 to TRBJ2-2; TRBD1 matches 7 bases. Germline trimming cut 3 bases from V and 0 bases from J; bases unmatched to any gene: 4. Germline assignment: CDR1 SGHVS and CDR2 FQNEAQ. The CDR3 has 16 amino acids. CDR3 sequence (DNA): TGTGCCAGCAGCTTCATGGGACAGCCGAACACCGGGGAGCTGTTTTTT. Translated: CASSFMGQPNTGELFF.

There are a few counts of this clone. The gene calls are TRBV4-1 and TRBJ1-2; 9 bases align to TRBD1. Trimming took 2 bases from V and 5 from J; bases not matched to a gene: 6. The CDR3 extends over 15 amino acids. Germline-derived CDR1 and CDR2 are MGHRA and YSYEKL. CDR3 in amino acids: CASSQQQGAGYGYTF. The DNA of the CDR3 is TGCGCCAGCAGCCAACAACAGGGGGCCGGGTATGGCTACACCTTC.

This clone has a handful of counts. The chain recombines TRBV7-3 with TRBJ2-3; D might be TRBD1 (5 bases). CDR3 length: 14 residues. The V gene lost 5 bases and the J gene lost 2 bases, with 11 bases spanning the gap. Germline loops: CDR1 SGHTA, CDR2 FQGTGA. CDR3 loop: CASSMGRNTDTQYF. CDR3 sequence (DNA): TGTGCCAGCAGCATGGGGCGGAACACAGATACGCAGTATTTT.